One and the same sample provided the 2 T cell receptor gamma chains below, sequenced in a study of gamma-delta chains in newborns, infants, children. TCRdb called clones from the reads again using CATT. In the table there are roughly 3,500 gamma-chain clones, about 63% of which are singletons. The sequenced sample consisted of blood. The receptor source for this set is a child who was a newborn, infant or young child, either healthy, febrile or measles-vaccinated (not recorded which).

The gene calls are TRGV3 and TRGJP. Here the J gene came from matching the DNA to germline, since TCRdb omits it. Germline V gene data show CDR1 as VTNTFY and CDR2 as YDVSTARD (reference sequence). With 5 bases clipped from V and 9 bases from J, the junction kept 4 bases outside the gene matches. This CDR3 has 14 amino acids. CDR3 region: CATWGGLGKKIKVF. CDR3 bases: TGTGCCACCTGGGGCGGGTTGGGCAAAAAAATCAAGGTATTT.

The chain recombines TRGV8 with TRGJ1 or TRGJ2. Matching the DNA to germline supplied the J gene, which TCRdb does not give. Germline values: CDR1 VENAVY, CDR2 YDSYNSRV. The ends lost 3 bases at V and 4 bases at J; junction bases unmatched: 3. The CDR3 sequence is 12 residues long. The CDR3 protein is CATWDPYYKKLF. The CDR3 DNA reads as TGTGCCACCTGGGATCCGTATTATAAGAAACTCTTT.